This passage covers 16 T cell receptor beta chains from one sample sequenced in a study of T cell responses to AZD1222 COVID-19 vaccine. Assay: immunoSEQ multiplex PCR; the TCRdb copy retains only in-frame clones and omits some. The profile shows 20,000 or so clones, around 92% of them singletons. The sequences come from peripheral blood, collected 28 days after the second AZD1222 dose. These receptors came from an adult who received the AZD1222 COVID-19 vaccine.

CDR3 loop: CASSPPGGNQPQHF. The CDR3 DNA sequence: TGTGCCAGCTCACCACCGGGCGGCAATCAGCCCCAGCATTTT. The chain carries TRBV18 and TRBJ1-5; D remains ambiguous. V lost 0 bases and J 2 bases, leaving 5 bases between the germline ends. The CDR3 spans 14 residues. Germline-derived CDR1 and CDR2 are KGHSH and LQKENI.

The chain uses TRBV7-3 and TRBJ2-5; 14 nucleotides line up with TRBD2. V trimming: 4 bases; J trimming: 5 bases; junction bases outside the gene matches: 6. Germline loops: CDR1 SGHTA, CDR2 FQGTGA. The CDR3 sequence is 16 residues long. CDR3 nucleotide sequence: TGTGCCAGCAGCTCTGGGACTAGCGGGAGAGGGGAGACCCAGTACTTC. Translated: CASSSGTSGRGETQYF.

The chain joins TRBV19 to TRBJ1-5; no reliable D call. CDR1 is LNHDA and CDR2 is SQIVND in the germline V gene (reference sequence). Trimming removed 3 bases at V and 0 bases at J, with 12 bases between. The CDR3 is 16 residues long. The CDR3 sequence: CASSIGQTYSNQPQHF. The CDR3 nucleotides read TGTGCCAGTAGTATCGGCCAGACTTATAGCAATCAGCCCCAGCATTTT.

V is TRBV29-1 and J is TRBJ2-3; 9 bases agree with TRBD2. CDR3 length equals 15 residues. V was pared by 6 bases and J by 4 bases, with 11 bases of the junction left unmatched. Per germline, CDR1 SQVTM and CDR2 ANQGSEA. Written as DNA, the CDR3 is TGCAGCGTGGCTACACAGGGACTAGCAGCAGATACGCAGTATTTT. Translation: CSVATQGLAADTQYF.

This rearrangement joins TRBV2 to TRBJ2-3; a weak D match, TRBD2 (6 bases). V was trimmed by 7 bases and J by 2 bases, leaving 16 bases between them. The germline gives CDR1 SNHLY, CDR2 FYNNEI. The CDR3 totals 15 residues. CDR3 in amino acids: CASTDAAGLTDTQYF. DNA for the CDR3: TGTGCCAGCACCGATGCTGCGGGACTCACAGATACGCAGTATTTT.

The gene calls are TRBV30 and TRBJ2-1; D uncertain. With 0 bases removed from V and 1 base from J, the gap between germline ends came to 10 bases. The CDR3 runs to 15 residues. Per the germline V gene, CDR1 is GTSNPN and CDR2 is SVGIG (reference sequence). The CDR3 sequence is CAWSVDWGSYNEQFF. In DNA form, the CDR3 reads TGTGCCTGGAGTGTAGACTGGGGTTCCTACAATGAGCAGTTCTTC. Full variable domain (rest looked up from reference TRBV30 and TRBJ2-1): SQTIHQWPATLVQPVGSPLSLECTVEGTSNPNLYWYRQAAGRGLQLLFYSVGIGQISSEVPQNLSASRPQDRQFILSSKKLLLSDSGFYLCAWSVDWGSYNEQFFGPGTRLTVL.

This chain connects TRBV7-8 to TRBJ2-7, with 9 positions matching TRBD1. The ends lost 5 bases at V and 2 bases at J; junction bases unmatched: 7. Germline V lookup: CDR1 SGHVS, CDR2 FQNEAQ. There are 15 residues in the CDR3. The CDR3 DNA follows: TGTGCCAGCAGCGGGTGGGGGACAGGGCCCTACGAGCAGTACGTC. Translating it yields CASSGWGTGPYEQYV.

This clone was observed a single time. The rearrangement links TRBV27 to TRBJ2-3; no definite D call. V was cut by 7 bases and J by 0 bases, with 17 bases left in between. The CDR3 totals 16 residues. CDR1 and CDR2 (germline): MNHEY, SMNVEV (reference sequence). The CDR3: CASTTLGSGSTDTQYF. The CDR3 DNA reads TGTGCCAGCACCACTCTAGGGTCAGGTAGCACAGATACGCAGTATTTT.

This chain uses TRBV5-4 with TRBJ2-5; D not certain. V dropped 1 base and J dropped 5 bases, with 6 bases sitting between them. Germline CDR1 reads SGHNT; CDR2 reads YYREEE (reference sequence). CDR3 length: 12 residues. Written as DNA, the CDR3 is TGTGCCAGCAGCTTGTTTCGGGAGACCCAGTACTTC. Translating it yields CASSLFRETQYF.

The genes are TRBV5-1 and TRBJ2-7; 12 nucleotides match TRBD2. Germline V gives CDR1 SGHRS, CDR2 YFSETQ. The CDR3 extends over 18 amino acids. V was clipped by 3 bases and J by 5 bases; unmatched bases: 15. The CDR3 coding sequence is TGCGCCAGCAGCTCTCAAACTAGCGGGGGGCGTGTATTCAACGAGCAGTACGTC. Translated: CASSSQTSGGRVFNEQYV.

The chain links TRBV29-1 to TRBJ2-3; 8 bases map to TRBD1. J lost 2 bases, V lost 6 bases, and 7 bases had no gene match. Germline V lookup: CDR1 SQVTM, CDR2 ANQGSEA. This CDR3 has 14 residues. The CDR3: CSVMTGAPTDTQYF. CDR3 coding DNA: TGCAGCGTAATGACAGGGGCACCCACAGATACGCAGTATTTT.

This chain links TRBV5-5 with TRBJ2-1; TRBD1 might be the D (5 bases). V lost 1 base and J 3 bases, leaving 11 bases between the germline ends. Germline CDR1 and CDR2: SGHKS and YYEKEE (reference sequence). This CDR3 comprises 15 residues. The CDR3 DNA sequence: TGTGCCAGCAGCTTGCAGGGATTTAGCTACAATGAGCAGTTCTTC. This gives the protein CASSLQGFSYNEQFF.

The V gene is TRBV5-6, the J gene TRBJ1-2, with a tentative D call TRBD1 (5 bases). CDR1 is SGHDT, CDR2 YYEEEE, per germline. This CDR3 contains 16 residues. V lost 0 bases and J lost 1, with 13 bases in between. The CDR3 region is CASSLVGVGYNYGYTF. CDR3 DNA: TGTGCCAGCAGCTTGGTAGGGGTTGGGTATAACTATGGCTACACCTTC. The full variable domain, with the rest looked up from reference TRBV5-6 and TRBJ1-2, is DAGVTQSPTHLIKTRGQQVTLRCSPKSGHDTVSWYQQALGQGPQFIFQYYEEEERQRGNFPDRFSGHQFPNYSSELNVNALLLGDSALYLCASSLVGVGYNYGYTFGSGTRLTVV.

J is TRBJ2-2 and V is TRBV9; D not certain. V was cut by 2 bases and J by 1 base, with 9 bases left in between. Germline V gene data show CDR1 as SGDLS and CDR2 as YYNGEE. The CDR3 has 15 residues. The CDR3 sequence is CASSVDPLNTGELFF. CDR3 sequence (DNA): TGTGCCAGCAGCGTCGACCCCCTGAACACCGGGGAGCTGTTTTTT.

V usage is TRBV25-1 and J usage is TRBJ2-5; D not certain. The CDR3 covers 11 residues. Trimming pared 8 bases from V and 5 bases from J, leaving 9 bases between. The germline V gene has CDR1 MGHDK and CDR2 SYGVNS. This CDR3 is CASPEAETQYF. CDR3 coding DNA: TGTGCCAGCCCTGAAGCGGAGACCCAGTACTTC.

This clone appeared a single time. The CDR3 here is CASSLRDDLKQPQHF. The DNA of the CDR3 is TGTGCCAGCAGCTTACGGGACGACTTAAAACAGCCCCAGCATTTT. The genes are TRBV7-2 and TRBJ1-5; D may be TRBD1 (5 bases). Germline V gene sequence: CDR1 SGHTA, CDR2 FQGNSA. Trimming pared 2 bases from V and 7 bases from J, leaving 15 bases between. The CDR3 consists of 15 residues.